This T cell receptor (beta chain) was identified in a study of blood T cells in healthy people across ages. Through a sample-barcoded 5' primer and a J-beta primer mix, a second PCR was run for roughly 6 to 11 cycles. TCRdb reanalysed the 5' RACE reads using MiXCR and keeps one entry per CDR3 protein. The repertoire consists of roughly 1,100,000 distinct CDR3 sequences, with almost 25% occurring once and the leading ten covering about 0.69%. This clonotype was counted a few times. A further study also used this sample, focusing on T cells of mothers and their children.

The sample taken for sequencing was blood. This receptor was taken from a girl aged 2 to 10 in good health.

The CDR3 sequence: CASSHGTNIQYF. In nucleotides, the CDR3 is TGTGCCAGCAGCCACGGGACAAACATTCAGTACTTC. The chain recombines TRBV6-2 or TRBV6-3 with TRBJ2-4; D might be TRBD1 or TRBD2, each matching 5 bases. The CDR3 is 12 residues long. Germline lookup yields CDR1 MNHEY and CDR2 SVGEGT. The ends were cut back, 6 bases at V and 6 bases at J, with 9 bases in the middle.